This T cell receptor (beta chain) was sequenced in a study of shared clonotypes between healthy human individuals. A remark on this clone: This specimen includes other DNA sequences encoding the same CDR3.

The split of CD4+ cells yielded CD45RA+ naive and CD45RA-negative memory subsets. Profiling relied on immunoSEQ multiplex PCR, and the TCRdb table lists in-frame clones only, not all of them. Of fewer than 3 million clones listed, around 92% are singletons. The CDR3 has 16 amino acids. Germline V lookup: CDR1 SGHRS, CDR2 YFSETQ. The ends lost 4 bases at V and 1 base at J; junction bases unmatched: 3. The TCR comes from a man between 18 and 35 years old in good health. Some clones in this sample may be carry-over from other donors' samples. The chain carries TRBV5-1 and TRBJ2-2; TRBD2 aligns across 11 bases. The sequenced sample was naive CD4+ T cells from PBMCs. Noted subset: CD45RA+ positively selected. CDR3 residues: CASSGGLAGNTGELFF. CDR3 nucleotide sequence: TGCGCCAGCAGCGGTGGACTAGCGGGGAACACCGGGGAGCTGTTTTTT. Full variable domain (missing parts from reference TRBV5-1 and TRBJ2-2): KAGVTQTPRYLIKTRGQQVTLSCSPISGHRSVSWYQQTPGQGLQFLFEYFSETQRNKGNFPGRFSGRQFSNSRSEMNVSTLELGDSALYLCASSGGLAGNTGELFFGEGSRLTVL.